The sequence of this T cell receptor (beta chain) was determined in a study of blood T cell repertoires in COVID-19. In the study overall: The United States, Italy and Spain provided the acute and convalescent COVID-19 samples.

Produced via immunoSEQ multiplex PCR; TCRdb's table is partial and in-frame only. This sample carries about 210,000 clones, approximately 85% of them seen once, and the ten largest clones take about 5%. The sample consisted of peripheral blood. The clonotype comes from an elderly woman with acute or convalescent COVID-19.

The CDR3 nucleotides read TGTGCCAGCAGTCTGTCTACAGGGAGCGAGTACGAGCAGTACTTC. Translating gives CASSLSTGSEYEQYF. The gene calls are TRBV5-4 and TRBJ2-7; tentatively, D is TRBD1 (6 bases). The CDR3 has 15 amino acids. The germline V and J ends were trimmed by 5 bases and 4 bases, with 19 bases remaining between them. The germline gives CDR1 SGHNT, CDR2 YYREEE (reference sequence).